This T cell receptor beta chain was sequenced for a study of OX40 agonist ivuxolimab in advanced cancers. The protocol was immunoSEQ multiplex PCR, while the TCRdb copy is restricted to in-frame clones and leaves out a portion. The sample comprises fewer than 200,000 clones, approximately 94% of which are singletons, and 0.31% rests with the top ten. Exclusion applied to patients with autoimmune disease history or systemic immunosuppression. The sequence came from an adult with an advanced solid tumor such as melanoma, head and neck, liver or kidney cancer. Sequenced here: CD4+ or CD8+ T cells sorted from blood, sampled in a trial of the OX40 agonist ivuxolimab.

The CDR3 DNA sequence: TGTGCCAGCAGTGACGGGACAGGTGGGGGGAACGACTACACCTTC. Translation gives CASSDGTGGGNDYTF. The gene calls are TRBV6-4 and TRBJ1-2; 8 bases fit TRBD1. This CDR3 has 15 residues. Losses at the gene ends were 2 bases for V and 10 bases for J; bases not matched to a gene: 12. Germline V CDR1 and CDR2: MRHNA, SNTAGT.